The clone carrying this TCR beta chain came up a few times. Antigen specificity is unknown. Staining for CD45RO/CCR7/CD25/CD127/CD95/CD27 allowed sorting of CD4+ naive, central memory, regulatory and stem cell-like memory cells. These data come from a study of beta chain features in type 1 diabetes. Study-level background: Healthy donors resembled patients in age, gender and cell yields.

Germline assignment: CDR1 MGHDK and CDR2 SYGVNS. The length of the CDR3 is 11 residues. Trimming took off 7 bases at V and 8 bases at J, with 11 bases between the two ends. Expressed TCRB transcripts were sequenced after all isolated RNA was converted to cDNA. The protocol was immunoSEQ multiplex PCR, while the TCRdb copy is restricted to in-frame clones and leaves out a portion. The repertoire has about 270,000 clones, less than 15% of them found once; the top ten carry more than 0.025%. Study-wide results and limits: High-TCR-expressing cells could be over-represented by cDNA sequencing. Patients with type 1 diabetes showed fewer VDJ junction insertions and more deletions.

The clonotype originates from a woman aged 40-49 years in good health. The chain has TRBV25-1 and TRBJ1-2; a weak D match, TRBD1 (5 bases). The source material was naive CD4+ T cells from blood. The CDR3 nucleotides are TGTGCCAGCACCGCAGGGTTGGGCTACACCTTC. Amino acid sequence: CASTAGLGYTF.